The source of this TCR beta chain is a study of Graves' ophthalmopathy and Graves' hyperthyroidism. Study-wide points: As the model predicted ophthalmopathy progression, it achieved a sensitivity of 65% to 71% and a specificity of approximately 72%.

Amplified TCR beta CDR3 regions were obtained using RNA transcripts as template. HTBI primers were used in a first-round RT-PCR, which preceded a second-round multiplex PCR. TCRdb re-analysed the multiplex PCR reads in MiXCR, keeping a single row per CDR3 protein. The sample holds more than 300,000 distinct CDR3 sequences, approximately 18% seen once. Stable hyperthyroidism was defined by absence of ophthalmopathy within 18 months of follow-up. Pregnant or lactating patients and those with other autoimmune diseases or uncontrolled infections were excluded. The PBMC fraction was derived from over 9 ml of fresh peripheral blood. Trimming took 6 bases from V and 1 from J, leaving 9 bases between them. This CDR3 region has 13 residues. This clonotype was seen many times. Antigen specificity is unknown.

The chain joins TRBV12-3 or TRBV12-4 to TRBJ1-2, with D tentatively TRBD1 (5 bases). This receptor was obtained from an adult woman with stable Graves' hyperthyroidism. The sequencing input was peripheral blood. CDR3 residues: CASRGGNNYGYTF. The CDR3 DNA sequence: TGTGCCAGCAGGGGGGGGAATAACTATGGCTACACCTTC.